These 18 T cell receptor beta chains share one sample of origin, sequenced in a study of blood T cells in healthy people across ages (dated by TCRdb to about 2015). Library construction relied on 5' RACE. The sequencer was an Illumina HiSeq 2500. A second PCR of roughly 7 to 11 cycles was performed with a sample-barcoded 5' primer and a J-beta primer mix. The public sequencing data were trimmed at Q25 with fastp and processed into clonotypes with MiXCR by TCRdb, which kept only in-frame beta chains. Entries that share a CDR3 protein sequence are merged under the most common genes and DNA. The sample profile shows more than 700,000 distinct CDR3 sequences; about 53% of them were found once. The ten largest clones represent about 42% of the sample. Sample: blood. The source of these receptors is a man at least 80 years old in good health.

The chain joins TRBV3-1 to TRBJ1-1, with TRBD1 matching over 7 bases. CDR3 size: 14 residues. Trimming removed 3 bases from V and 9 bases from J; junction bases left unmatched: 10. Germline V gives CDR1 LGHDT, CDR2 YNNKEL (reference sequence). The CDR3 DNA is TGTGCCAGCAGCCACCTTGACAGGGACCTACAAGCTTTCTTT. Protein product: CASSHLDRDLQAFF. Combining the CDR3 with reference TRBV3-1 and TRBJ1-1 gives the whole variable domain DTAVSQTPKYLVTQMGNDKSIKCEQNLGHDTMYWYKQDSKKFLKIMFSYNNKELIINETVPNRFSPKSPDKAHLNLHINSLELGDSAVYFCASSHLDRDLQAFFGQGTRLTVV.

This CDR3 is CATSDSGTGIYHEQFF. The CDR3 bases are TGTGCCACCAGTGATTCCGGGACAGGGATTTACCATGAGCAGTTCTTC. V usage is TRBV24-1 and J usage is TRBJ2-1, with 9 bases fitting TRBD1. The germline V gene has CDR1 KGHDR and CDR2 SFDVKD. V was pared by 2 bases and J by 8 bases, with 9 bases of the junction left unmatched. This CDR3 is built from 16 residues.

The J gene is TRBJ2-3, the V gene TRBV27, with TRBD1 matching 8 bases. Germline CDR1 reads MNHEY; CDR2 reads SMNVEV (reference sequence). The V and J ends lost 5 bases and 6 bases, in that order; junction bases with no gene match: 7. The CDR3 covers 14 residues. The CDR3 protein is CASSTGTGPDTQYF. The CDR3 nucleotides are TGTGCCAGCAGTACCGGGACAGGACCGGATACGCAGTATTTT.

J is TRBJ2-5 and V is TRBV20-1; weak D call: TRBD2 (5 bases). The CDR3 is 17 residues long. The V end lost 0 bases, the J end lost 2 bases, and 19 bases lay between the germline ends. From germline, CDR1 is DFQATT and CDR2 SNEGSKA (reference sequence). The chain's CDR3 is CSARDASGPRAQETQYF. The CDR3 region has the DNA TGCAGTGCTAGAGATGCAAGCGGTCCAAGGGCACAAGAGACCCAGTACTTC.

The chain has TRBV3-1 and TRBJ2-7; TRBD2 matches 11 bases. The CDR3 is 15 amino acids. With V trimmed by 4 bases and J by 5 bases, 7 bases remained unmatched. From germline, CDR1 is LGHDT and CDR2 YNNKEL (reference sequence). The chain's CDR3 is CASSLGTSGTDEQYF. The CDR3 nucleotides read TGTGCCAGCAGCCTCGGGACTAGCGGTACCGACGAGCAGTACTTC.

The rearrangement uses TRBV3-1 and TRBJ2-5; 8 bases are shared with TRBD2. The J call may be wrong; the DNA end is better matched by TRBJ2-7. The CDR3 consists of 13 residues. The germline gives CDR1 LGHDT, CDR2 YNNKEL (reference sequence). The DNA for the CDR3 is TGTGCCAGCAGCCAGGGACTAGTTAACGAGCAGTACTTC. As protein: CASSQGLVNEQYF.

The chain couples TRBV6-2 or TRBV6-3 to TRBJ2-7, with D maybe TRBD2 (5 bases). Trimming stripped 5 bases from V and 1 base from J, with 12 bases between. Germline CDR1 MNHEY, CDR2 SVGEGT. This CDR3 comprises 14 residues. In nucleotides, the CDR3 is TGTGCCAGCAGTCCGACCGGACTTTCCTACGAGCAGTACTTC. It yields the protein CASSPTGLSYEQYF.

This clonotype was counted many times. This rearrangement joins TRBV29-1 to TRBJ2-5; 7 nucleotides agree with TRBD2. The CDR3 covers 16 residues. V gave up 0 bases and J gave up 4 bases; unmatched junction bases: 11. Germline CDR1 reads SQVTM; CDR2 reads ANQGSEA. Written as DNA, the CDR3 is TGCAGCGTTGAAGATCGAAACGGGAGGTCGGGAGAGACCCAGTACTTC. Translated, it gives CSVEDRNGRSGETQYF.

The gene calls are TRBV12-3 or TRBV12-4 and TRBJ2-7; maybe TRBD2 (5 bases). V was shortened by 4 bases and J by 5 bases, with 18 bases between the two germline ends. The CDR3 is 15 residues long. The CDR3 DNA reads TGTGCCAGCAGTTCGGGAAGCGCAGAGGGAAACGAGCAGTACTTC. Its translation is CASSSGSAEGNEQYF.

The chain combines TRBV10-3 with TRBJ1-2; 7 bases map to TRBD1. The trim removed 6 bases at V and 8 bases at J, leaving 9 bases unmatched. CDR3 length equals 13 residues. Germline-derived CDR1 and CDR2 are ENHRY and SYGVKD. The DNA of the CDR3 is TGTGCCATCAGCCCAGACAGGGCAGGGGGCTACACCTTC. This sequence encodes CAISPDRAGGYTF.

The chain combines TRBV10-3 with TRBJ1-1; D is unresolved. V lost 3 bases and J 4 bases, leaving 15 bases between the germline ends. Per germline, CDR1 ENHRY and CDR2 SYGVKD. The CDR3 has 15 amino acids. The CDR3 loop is CAISDRRNMSTEAFF. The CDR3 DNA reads TGTGCCATCAGTGACAGGCGGAATATGAGCACTGAAGCTTTCTTT.

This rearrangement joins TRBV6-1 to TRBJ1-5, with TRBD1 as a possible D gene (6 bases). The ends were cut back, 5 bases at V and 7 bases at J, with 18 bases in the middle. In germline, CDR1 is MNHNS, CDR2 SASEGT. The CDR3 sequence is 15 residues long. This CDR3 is CASSKNRELSQPQHF. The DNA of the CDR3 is TGTGCCAGCAGTAAAAACAGGGAATTAAGCCAGCCCCAGCATTTT.

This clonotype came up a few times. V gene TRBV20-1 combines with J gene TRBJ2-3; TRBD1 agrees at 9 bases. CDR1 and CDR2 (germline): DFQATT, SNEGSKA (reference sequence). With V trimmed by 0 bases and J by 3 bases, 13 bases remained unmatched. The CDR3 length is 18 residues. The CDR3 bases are TGCAGTGCTAGAGATCCCCGGTCCGGGACAGGGCGGACAGATACGCAGTATTTT. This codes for CSARDPRSGTGRTDTQYF.

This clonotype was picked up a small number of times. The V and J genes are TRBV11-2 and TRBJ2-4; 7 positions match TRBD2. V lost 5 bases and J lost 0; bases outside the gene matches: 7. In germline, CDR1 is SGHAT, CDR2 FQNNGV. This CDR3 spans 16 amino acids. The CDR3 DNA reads TGTGCCAGCAGCCCTACTAGCGTCCTAGCCAAAAACATTCAGTACTTC. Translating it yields CASSPTSVLAKNIQYF.

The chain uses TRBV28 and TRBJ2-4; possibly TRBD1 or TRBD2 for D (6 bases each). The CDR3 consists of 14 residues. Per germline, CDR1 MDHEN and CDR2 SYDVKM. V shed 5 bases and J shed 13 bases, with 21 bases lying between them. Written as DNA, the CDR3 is TGTGCCAGCAGTCCCCTGGGGGGCGGGATCGGGCAGTACTTC. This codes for CASSPLGGGIGQYF.

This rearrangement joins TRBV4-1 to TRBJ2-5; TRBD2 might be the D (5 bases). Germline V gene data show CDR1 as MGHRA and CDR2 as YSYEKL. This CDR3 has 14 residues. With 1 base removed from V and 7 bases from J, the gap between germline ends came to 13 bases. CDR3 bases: TGCGCCAGCAGCCAAGTAGCCGTTCGGGGGACCCAGTACTTC. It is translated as CASSQVAVRGTQYF.

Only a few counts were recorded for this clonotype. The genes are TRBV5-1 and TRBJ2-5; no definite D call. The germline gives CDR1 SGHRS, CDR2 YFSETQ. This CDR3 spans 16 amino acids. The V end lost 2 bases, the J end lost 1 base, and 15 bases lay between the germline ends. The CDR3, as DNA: TGCGCCAGCAGCTTCCACCCGACCGGCCCCCAAGAGACCCAGTACTTC. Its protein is CASSFHPTGPQETQYF.

The DNA for the CDR3 is TGCAGTGCTCCACCCGTTATGGGGGGCCGATCAGATACGCAGTATTTT. Protein: CSAPPVMGGRSDTQYF. V and J are TRBV20-1 and TRBJ2-3; either TRBD1 or TRBD2 may supply D (6 bases each). Germline V gene lookup returns CDR1 DFQATT and CDR2 SNEGSKA (reference sequence). This CDR3 spans 16 amino acids. Between the trimmed V and J ends, which lost 5 bases and 4 bases, there was a span of 22 bases.